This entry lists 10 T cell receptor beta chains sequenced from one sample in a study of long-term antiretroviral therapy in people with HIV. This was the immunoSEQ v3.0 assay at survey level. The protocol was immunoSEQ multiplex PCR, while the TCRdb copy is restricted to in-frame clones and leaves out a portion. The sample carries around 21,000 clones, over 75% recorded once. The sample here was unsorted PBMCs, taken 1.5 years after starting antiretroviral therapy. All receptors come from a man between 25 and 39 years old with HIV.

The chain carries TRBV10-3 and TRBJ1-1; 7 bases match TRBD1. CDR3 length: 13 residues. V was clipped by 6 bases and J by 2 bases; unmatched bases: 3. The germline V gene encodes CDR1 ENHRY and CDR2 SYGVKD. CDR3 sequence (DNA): TGTGCCATCAGGGGACAGCAAAACACTGAAGCTTTCTTT. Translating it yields CAIRGQQNTEAFF.

CDR3 nucleotides: TGTGCCAGCAGGGCCGAGGGGATGGGCAAAAACACCATATATTTT. It translates to CASRAEGMGKNTIYF. The genes are TRBV2 and TRBJ1-3, with a weak D call TRBD1 (5 bases). In germline, CDR1 is SNHLY, CDR2 FYNNEI. The CDR3 runs to 15 residues. Between the trimmed V and J ends, which lost 6 bases and 6 bases, there was a span of 18 bases.

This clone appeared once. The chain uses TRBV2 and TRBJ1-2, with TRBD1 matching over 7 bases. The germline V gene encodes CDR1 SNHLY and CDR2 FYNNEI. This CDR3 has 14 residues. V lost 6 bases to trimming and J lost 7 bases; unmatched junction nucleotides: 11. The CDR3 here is CASSEDRPEGGYTF. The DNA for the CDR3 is TGTGCCAGCAGCGAGGACAGGCCGGAAGGTGGCTACACCTTC.

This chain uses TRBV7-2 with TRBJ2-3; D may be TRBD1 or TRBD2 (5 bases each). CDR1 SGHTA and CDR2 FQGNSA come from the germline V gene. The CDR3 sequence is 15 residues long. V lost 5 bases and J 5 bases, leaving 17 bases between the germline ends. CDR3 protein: CASSTLGQDLDTQYF. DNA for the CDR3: TGTGCCAGCAGCACATTGGGGCAGGACTTAGATACGCAGTATTTT.

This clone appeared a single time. This CDR3 reads CASSASRGDEQFF. In DNA form, the CDR3 reads TGTGCCAGCTCAGCCTCAAGAGGCGATGAGCAGTTCTTC. The chain carries TRBV18 and TRBJ2-1; D gene ambiguous. V lost 5 bases and J lost 8, with 13 bases in between. This CDR3 spans 13 amino acids. CDR1 KGHSH and CDR2 LQKENI come from the germline V gene.

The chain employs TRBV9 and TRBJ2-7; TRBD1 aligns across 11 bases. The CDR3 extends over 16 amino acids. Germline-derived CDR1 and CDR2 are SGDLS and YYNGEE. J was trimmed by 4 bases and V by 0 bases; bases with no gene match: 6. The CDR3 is CASSVGVGQGAYEQYF. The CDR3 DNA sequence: TGTGCCAGCAGCGTAGGTGTAGGACAGGGGGCTTACGAGCAGTACTTC. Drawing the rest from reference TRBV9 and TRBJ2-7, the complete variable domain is DSGVTQTPKHLITATGQRVTLRCSPRSGDLSVYWYQQSLDQGLQFLIQYYNGEERAKGNILERFSAQQFPDLHSELNLSSLELGDSALYFCASSVGVGQGAYEQYFGPGTRLTVT.

The CDR3 loop is CASSLWGQDQPQHF. For the CDR3, the DNA is TGTGCCAGCAGCTTATGGGGGCAGGATCAGCCCCAGCATTTT. The chain couples TRBV13 to TRBJ1-5; TRBD1 might be the D (6 bases). CDR3 length: 14 residues. Germline V CDR1 and CDR2: PRHDT, FYEKMQ (reference sequence). Trimming removed 2 bases at V and 5 bases at J, with 10 bases between.

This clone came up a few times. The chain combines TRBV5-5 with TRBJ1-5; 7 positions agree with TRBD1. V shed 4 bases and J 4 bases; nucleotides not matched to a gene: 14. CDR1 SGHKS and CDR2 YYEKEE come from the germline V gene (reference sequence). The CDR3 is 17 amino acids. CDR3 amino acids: CASSALPQGRMNQPQHF. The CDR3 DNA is TGTGCCAGCAGCGCCCTACCACAGGGGAGGATGAATCAGCCCCAGCATTTT.

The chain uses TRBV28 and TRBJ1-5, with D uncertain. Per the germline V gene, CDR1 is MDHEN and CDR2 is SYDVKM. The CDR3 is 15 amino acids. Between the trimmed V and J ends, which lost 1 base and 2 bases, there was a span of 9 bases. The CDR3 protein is CASSLSGFGNQPQHF. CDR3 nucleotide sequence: TGTGCCAGCAGTTTATCTGGGTTCGGCAATCAGCCCCAGCATTTT.

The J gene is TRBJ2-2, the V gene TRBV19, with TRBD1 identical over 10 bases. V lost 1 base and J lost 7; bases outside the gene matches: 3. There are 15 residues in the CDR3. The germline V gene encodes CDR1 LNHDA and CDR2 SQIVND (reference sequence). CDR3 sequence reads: CASSIGDRGHGELFF. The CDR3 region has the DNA TGTGCCAGTAGTATAGGGGACAGGGGTCACGGGGAGCTGTTTTTT.